This TCR beta chain was sequenced during a study of Graves' ophthalmopathy and Graves' hyperthyroidism. General study results and limits: Among thyroid clonotypes expanded above 0.001 frequency, most also appeared in blood. Predictions made by the model for ophthalmopathy progression reached 65% to 71% sensitivity and around 72% specificity.

This clonotype was detected ten times or more. Its antigen is not identified. Patients were diagnosed from clinical symptoms, serum thyroxine, TRAb, thyroid ultrasound and orbital computed tomography. Someone took the PBMCs out of about 10 ml of fresh peripheral blood. RNA transcripts were the template, and TCR beta CDR3 regions were amplified from them. The library came from an HTBI-primed first-round RT-PCR and a second-round multiplex PCR. TCRdb used MiXCR to reprocess the multiplex PCR reads, holding one entry per CDR3 protein. This table holds approximately 700,000 distinct CDR3 sequences, roughly two fifths found once. Per germline, CDR1 SQVTM and CDR2 ANQGSEA. V gave up 6 bases and J gave up 2 bases; unmatched junction bases: 4. The CDR3 is 13 residues long.

The clonotype was recovered from an adult man with Graves' ophthalmopathy. The chain has TRBV29-1 and TRBJ1-2; 9 bases fit TRBD1. The sequencing input was peripheral blood. The CDR3 sequence is CSVPGQGNYGYTF. The CDR3 bases are TGCAGCGTCCCGGGACAGGGAAACTATGGCTACACCTTC.